A selection of T cell receptor beta chains follows, all from one sample in a study of T-cell memory formation after mild COVID-19. TCRdb redid the calling of the 5' RACE reads with MiXCR, one entry per CDR3 protein. This sample carries 150,000 or so distinct CDR3 sequences, around 13% of them seen once, and the ten largest clones take 12% to 15%. Sequencing was performed on PBMCs or a T cell subset sorted from them (not recorded which). The receptor set was obtained from an adult woman who had mild COVID-19 (a few samples of this study predate the infection). Cell type and time point are not known. The CDR3 runs from the conserved cysteine through the conserved F or W. A D gene is named only where the DNA matches it firmly. Size values are once, few and many counts, or a class for expanded clones, and some rows have none.

J: TRBJ2-1; V: TRBV13; size: few; D: NA; DNA: TGTGCCAGCAGCTCAGAGGGGAACAATGAGCAGTTCTTC; CDR3: CASSSEGNNEQFF
J: TRBJ2-7; V: TRBV2; size: few; D: NA; DNA: TGTGCCAGCAGTGAAGCGGGACATCGGCTTTCCCACGAGCAGTACTTC; CDR3: CASSEAGHRLSHEQYF
J: TRBJ2-1; V: TRBV24-1; size: NA; D: TRBD1; DNA: TGTGCCACCGGACAGGGAGTAAGGGACAATGAGCAGTTCTTC; CDR3: CATGQGVRDNEQFF
J: TRBJ2-7; V: TRBV7-8; size: few; D: NA; DNA: TGTGCCAGCAGCTTAGCGTTCGAGCAGTACTTC; CDR3: CASSLAFEQYF
J: TRBJ1-2; V: TRBV5-6; size: few; D: TRBD1; DNA: TGTGCCAGCAGCTCGTACTCCACGACAGGGGACCGACGCTATGGCTACACCTTC; CDR3: CASSSYSTTGDRRYGYTF
J: TRBJ2-1; V: TRBV7-8; size: few; D: NA; DNA: TGTGCCAGCAGCTTTTGGGGGCTATCCTACAATGAGCAGTTCTTC; CDR3: CASSFWGLSYNEQFF
J: TRBJ1-6; V: TRBV5-5; size: few; D: NA; DNA: TGTGCCAGCAGCTTGCACAAATTTTCACCCCTCCACTTT; CDR3: CASSLHKFSPLHF
J: TRBJ2-1; V: TRBV29-1; size: NA; D: TRBD1; DNA: TGCAGCGTTGCCGGGACAGGGGGCTACAATGAGCAGTTCTTC; CDR3: CSVAGTGGYNEQFF
J: TRBJ2-1; V: TRBV7-8; size: NA; D: NA; DNA: TGTGCCAGCAGCCTAGTTCAGGGTCGAGGGGTCCTTTACAATGAGCAGTTCTTC; CDR3: CASSLVQGRGVLYNEQFF
J: TRBJ2-1; V: TRBV20-1; size: NA; D: TRBD1; DNA: TGCAGTGCTGGAACAGGGGCATACAATGAGCAGTTCTTC; CDR3: CSAGTGAYNEQFF
J: TRBJ2-1; V: TRBV12-3/TRBV12-4; size: NA; D: NA; DNA: TGTGCCAGCAGTGGGGGCAACGACAATGAGCAGTTCTTC; CDR3: CASSGGNDNEQFF
J: TRBJ1-2; V: TRBV7-2; size: NA; D: NA; DNA: TGTGCCAGCAGCCCCAACTCTTACGGCTACACCTTC; CDR3: CASSPNSYGYTF
J: TRBJ2-7; V: TRBV7-3; size: NA; D: TRBD2; DNA: TGTGCCAGCAGCGACGGGCTAGCGGGAGGGAGAGAGCAGTACTTC; CDR3: CASSDGLAGGREQYF
J: TRBJ2-7; V: TRBV15; size: NA; D: TRBD1; DNA: TGTGCCACCAGCAGAGCCGGGACAGGGAGTTTTGGAGACTACGAGCAGTACTTC; CDR3: CATSRAGTGSFGDYEQYF
J: TRBJ1-1; V: TRBV9; size: few; D: NA; DNA: TGTGCCAGCAACACGCACAGGGAGGACACTGAAGCTTTCTTT; CDR3: CASNTHREDTEAFF
J: TRBJ1-5; V: TRBV5-1; size: NA; D: NA; DNA: TGCGCCAGCAGCTTGGAAGGGGTTCAGCCCCAGCATTTT; CDR3: CASSLEGVQPQHF
J: TRBJ1-1; V: TRBV5-5; size: NA; D: TRBD1; DNA: TGTGCCAGCAGCCGTGGACAGGAGTTAAACACTGAAGCTTTCTTT; CDR3: CASSRGQELNTEAFF
J: TRBJ2-7; V: TRBV7-9; size: few; D: TRBD2; DNA: TGTGCCAGCAGCCCCCAGGGACTAGCGGGAGGGCGAGAGCAGTACTTC; CDR3: CASSPQGLAGGREQYF
J: TRBJ1-2; V: TRBV5-1; size: NA; D: NA; DNA: TGCGCCAGCAGCCCTGGACAGACTCTTTCTAACTATGGCTACACCTTC; CDR3: CASSPGQTLSNYGYTF
J: TRBJ2-7; V: TRBV7-9; size: many; D: NA; DNA: TGTGCCAGCAGCTTAGGAGGGTCCCGCTACGAGCAGTACTTC; CDR3: CASSLGGSRYEQYF
J: TRBJ2-3; V: TRBV3-1; size: few; D: NA; DNA: TGTGCCAGCCGATCGGGGGTCACCACAGATACGCAGTATTTT; CDR3: CASRSGVTTDTQYF
J: TRBJ2-1; V: TRBV10-3; size: NA; D: NA; DNA: TGTGCCATCAGCACCACGGGGAATGAGCAGTTCTTC; CDR3: CAISTTGNEQFF
J: TRBJ2-1; V: TRBV24-1; size: many; D: TRBD2; DNA: TGTGCCACCAGTGATCGACTAGCGGTCCCTTACAATGAGCAGTTCTTC; CDR3: CATSDRLAVPYNEQFF
J: TRBJ2-3; V: TRBV29-1; size: few; D: NA; DNA: TGCAGCGTTGAATTGGCAGCCACAGATACGCAGTATTTT; CDR3: CSVELAATDTQYF
J: TRBJ1-1; V: TRBV12-3/TRBV12-4; size: few; D: NA; DNA: TGTGCCAGCAGTCCCCCCAGAACCTTGAACACTGAAGCTTTCTTT; CDR3: CASSPPRTLNTEAFF
J: TRBJ2-1; V: TRBV6-9; size: NA; D: TRBD2; DNA: TGTGCCAGCAGTTATTCATCCAGCGGGAGTAACAATGAGCAGTTCTTC; CDR3: CASSYSSSGSNNEQFF
J: TRBJ1-2; V: TRBV12-3/TRBV12-4; size: NA; D: NA; DNA: TGTGCCAGCAGTTTCCCCGAGAACTATGGCTACACCTTC; CDR3: CASSFPENYGYTF
J: TRBJ2-2; V: TRBV12-3/TRBV12-4; size: few; D: NA; DNA: TGTGCCAGCAGTTTAGAGGGGGCGAACACCGGGGAGCTGTTTTTT; CDR3: CASSLEGANTGELFF
J: TRBJ2-7; V: TRBV3-1; size: few; D: NA; DNA: TGTGCCAGCAGCCCCGGGACGCAATTCTTGTCTACGAAGCAGTACTTC; CDR3: CASSPGTQFLSTKQYF
J: TRBJ2-5; V: TRBV5-8; size: NA; D: NA; DNA: TGTGCCAGCAGCGAAACTATAAACCAAGAGACCCAGTACTTC; CDR3: CASSETINQETQYF
J: TRBJ2-1; V: TRBV7-9; size: NA; D: TRBD2; DNA: TGTGCCAGCAGCCCCGGGACTAGCGGGAGGCATGAGCAGTTCTTC; CDR3: CASSPGTSGRHEQFF
J: TRBJ1-1; V: TRBV12-3/TRBV12-4; size: NA; D: NA; DNA: TGTGCCAGCAGTTTGTGGGGGTTAGTAGGATTGAACACTGAAGCTTTCTTT; CDR3: CASSLWGLVGLNTEAFF
J: TRBJ1-3; V: TRBV18; size: NA; D: TRBD1; DNA: TGTGCCAGCTCAGCCACAGGGGCGGCCTCTGGAAACACCATATATTTT; CDR3: CASSATGAASGNTIYF